What follows are 13 T cell receptor beta chains derived from one specimen sequenced in a study of human T cells and chemical hapten exposure. Using its own MiXCR run on the 5' RACE reads, TCRdb lists one record per CDR3 protein. The table has about 140,000 distinct CDR3 sequences, 3.5% to 5% seen once. From whole blood left unfractionated, total RNA was extracted. These receptors were obtained from a female donor in good health.

V usage is TRBV7-2 and J usage is TRBJ2-7, with D perhaps being TRBD1 or TRBD2 (5 bases each). CDR3 length equals 15 residues. The germline CDR1 and CDR2 sequences are SGHTA and FQGNSA. V lost 1 base and J lost 2, with 12 bases in between. This CDR3 reads CASSLDVGRTYEQYF. CDR3 in DNA: TGTGCCAGCAGCTTAGATGTGGGACGGACCTACGAGCAGTACTTC.

This clonotype has a count of ten or more. The chain recombines TRBV18 with TRBJ1-1; D perhaps matches TRBD1 (6 bases). The V gene's germline CDR1 is KGHSH and CDR2 LQKENI. Trimming took off 1 base at V and 1 base at J, with 19 bases between the two ends. The CDR3 length is 18 residues. In nucleotides, the CDR3 is TGTGCCAGCTCACCACTTAACTATAGGGGGGAGTGGAACACTGAAGCTTTCTTT. This sequence encodes CASSPLNYRGEWNTEAFF.

Points on this clonotype: A much larger clonotype is one base distant, so this may be a read error. This chain uses TRBV29-1 with TRBJ1-2, with D hard to call. CDR1 and CDR2 (germline): SQVTM, ANQGSEA. The CDR3 runs to 15 residues. CDR3 coding DNA: TGCAGCGTTGAAATCCCGACCGGAGGGAGCTATGGCTACAACTTC. Protein sequence: CSVEIPTGGSYGYNF.

V and J are TRBV7-2 and TRBJ1-2; D remains unclear. CDR1 SGHTA and CDR2 FQGNSA come from the germline V gene. V was clipped by 1 base and J by 1 base, with 13 bases between them. The CDR3 covers 16 residues. The CDR3: CASSLDGNAFNYGYTF. The CDR3 DNA reads TGTGCCAGCAGCTTAGATGGGAATGCCTTTAACTATGGCTACACCTTC.

This clonotype was recorded a few times. This chain connects TRBV7-9 to TRBJ1-1, with D possibly matching TRBD1 (5 bases). This CDR3 contains 15 residues. V dropped 2 bases and J dropped 0 bases, with 10 bases sitting between them. Germline V gene lookup returns CDR1 SEHNR and CDR2 FQNEAQ (reference sequence). The CDR3 spells CASSLMGTMNTEAFF. CDR3 nucleotide sequence: TGTGCCAGCAGCTTAATGGGGACCATGAACACTGAAGCTTTCTTT. Full variable domain (rest looked up from reference TRBV7-9 and TRBJ1-1): DTGVSQNPRHKITKRGQNVTFRCDPISEHNRLYWYRQTLGQGPEFLTYFQNEAQLEKSRLLSDRFSAERPKGSFSTLEIQRTEQGDSAMYLCASSLMGTMNTEAFFGQGTRLTVV.

The table lists this clonotype with many counts. The chain uses TRBV9 and TRBJ2-7; TRBD2 aligns across 10 bases. The CDR3 loop spans 14 amino acids. CDR1 SGDLS and CDR2 YYNGEE come from the germline V gene. Germline trimming cut 2 bases from V and 5 bases from J; bases unmatched to any gene: 4. CDR3 sequence (DNA): TGTGCCAGCAGCGTCGGGACTAGCGACAACGAGCAGTACTTC. Translating it yields CASSVGTSDNEQYF.

There are many counts of this clonotype. The chain is built from TRBV14 and TRBJ2-7; 7 nucleotides match TRBD2. Germline-derived CDR1 and CDR2 are SGHDN and FVKESK. CDR3 length: 14 amino acids. Trimming cost V 4 bases and J 0 bases; bases outside gene matches: 3. The CDR3 here is CASSLAGVSYEQYF. CDR3 nucleotide sequence: TGTGCCAGCAGCCTCGCGGGGGTCTCCTACGAGCAGTACTTC.

This clonotype was observed at least ten times. CDR3 amino acids: CSVVRGLAGNTIYF. CDR3 DNA sequence: TGCAGCGTTGTCAGGGGGCTGGCTGGAAACACCATATATTTT. V and J are TRBV29-1 and TRBJ1-3; 8 bases are shared with TRBD1. Germline V gene data show CDR1 as SQVTM and CDR2 as ANQGSEA. Trimming at V came to 4 bases and at J to 2 bases, leaving 4 bases not matched to a gene. This CDR3 comprises 14 residues. Filled out from reference TRBV29-1 and TRBJ1-3, the complete variable domain reads SAVISQKPSRDICQRGTSLTIQCQVDSQVTMMFWYRQQPGQSLTLIATANQGSEATYESGFVIDKFPISRPNLTFSTLTVSNMSPEDSSIYLCSVVRGLAGNTIYFGEGSWLTVV.

This clonotype was found a few times. This chain joins TRBV3-1 and TRBJ1-4; D remains ambiguous. The germline V and J ends were trimmed by 2 bases and 13 bases, with 17 bases remaining between them. Germline CDR1 LGHDT, CDR2 YNNKEL (reference sequence). This CDR3 is built from 14 residues. CDR3 amino acids: CASSQPGSGGGLFF. The CDR3 coding sequence is TGTGCCAGCAGCCAACCCGGGAGTGGAGGTGGACTGTTTTTT.

This clonotype has at least ten counts. The chain combines TRBV7-2 with TRBJ2-7; D is uncertain. The CDR3 has 13 amino acids. Deletions cut 2 bases from V and 6 bases from J, with 11 bases between. Germline lookup yields CDR1 SGHTA and CDR2 FQGNSA. DNA of the CDR3: TGTGCCAGCAGCTTAACCCCCGCCCTCGAGCAGTACTTC. This translates into CASSLTPALEQYF.

The table lists this clonotype with many counts. V is TRBV11-2 and J is TRBJ2-7; TRBD2 matches 10 bases. The V gene's germline CDR1 is SGHAT and CDR2 FQNNGV. V shed 5 bases and J 2 bases; nucleotides not matched to a gene: 12. There are 17 residues in the CDR3. The CDR3 DNA reads TGTGCCAGCAGCGCTTCTGGGGGTAGCGGGGGGCCCTACGAGCAGTACTTC. It codes for CASSASGGSGGPYEQYF. Combining the CDR3 with reference TRBV11-2 and TRBJ2-7 gives the whole variable domain EAGVAQSPRYKIIEKRQSVAFWCNPISGHATLYWYQQILGQGPKLLIQFQNNGVVDDSQLPKDRFSAERLKGVDSTLKIQPAKLEDSAVYLCASSASGGSGGPYEQYFGPGTRLTVT.

This clonotype was detected ten times or more. The J gene is TRBJ2-3, the V gene TRBV6-1; the D call may be TRBD1 or TRBD2 (6 bases each). Germline values: CDR1 MNHNS, CDR2 SASEGT. The CDR3 runs to 16 residues. Trimming pared 4 bases from V and 2 bases from J, leaving 16 bases between. The CDR3 DNA reads TGTGCCAGCAGTGTAGAGGGGGGCCGAGTCACAGATACGCAGTATTTT. This sequence encodes CASSVEGGRVTDTQYF.

This clonotype was observed many times. This chain connects TRBV4-1 to TRBJ2-5; D is perhaps TRBD2 (6 bases). Germline loops: CDR1 MGHRA, CDR2 YSYEKL. V was cut by 1 base and J by 2 bases, with 11 bases left in between. The CDR3 spans 15 residues. As DNA, the CDR3 is TGCGCCAGCAGCCAAGTGGGGACTCGACAAGAGACCCAGTACTTC. Translating it yields CASSQVGTRQETQYF.